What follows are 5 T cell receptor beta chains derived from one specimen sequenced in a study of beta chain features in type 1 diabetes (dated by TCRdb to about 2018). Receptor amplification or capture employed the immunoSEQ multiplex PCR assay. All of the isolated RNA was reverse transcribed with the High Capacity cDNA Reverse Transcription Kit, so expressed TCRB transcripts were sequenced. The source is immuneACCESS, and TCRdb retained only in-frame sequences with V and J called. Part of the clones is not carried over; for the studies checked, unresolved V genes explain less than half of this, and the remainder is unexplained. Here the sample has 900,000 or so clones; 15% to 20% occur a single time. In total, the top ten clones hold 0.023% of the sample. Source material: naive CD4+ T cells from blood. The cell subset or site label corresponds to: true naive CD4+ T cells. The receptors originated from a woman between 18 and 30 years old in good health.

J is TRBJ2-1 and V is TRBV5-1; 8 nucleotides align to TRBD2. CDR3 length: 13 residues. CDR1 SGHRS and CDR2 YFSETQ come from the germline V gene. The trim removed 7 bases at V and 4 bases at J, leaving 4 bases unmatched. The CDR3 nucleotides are TGCGCCAGCCGGGAGGGCACTTACAATGAGCAGTTCTTC. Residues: CASREGTYNEQFF.

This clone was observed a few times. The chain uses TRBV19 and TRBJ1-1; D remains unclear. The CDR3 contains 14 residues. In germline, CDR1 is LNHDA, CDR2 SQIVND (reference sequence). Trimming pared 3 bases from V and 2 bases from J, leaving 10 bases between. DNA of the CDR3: TGTGCCAGTAGTATGAGACGGACCAACACTGAAGCTTTCTTT. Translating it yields CASSMRRTNTEAFF.

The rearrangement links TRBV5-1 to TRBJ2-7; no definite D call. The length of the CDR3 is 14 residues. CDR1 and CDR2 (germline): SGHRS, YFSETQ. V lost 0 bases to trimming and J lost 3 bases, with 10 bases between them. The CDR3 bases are TGCGCCAGCAGCTTGGCGCTGGAACACTACGAGCAGTACTTC. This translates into CASSLALEHYEQYF. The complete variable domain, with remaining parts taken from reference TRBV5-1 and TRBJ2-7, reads KAGVTQTPRYLIKTRGQQVTLSCSPISGHRSVSWYQQTPGQGLQFLFEYFSETQRNKGNFPGRFSGRQFSNSRSEMNVSTLELGDSALYLCASSLALEHYEQYFGPGTRLTVT.

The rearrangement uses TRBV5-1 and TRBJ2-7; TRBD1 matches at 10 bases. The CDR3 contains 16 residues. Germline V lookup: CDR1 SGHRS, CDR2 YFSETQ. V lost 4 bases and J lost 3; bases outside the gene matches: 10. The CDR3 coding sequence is TGCGCCAGCAGCCCGGAACCCGGGACAGGGGTCTACGAGCAGTACTTC. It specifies CASSPEPGTGVYEQYF.

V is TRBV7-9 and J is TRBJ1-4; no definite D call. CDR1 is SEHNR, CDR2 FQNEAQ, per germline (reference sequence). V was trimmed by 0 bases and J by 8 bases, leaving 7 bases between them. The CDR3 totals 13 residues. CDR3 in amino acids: CASSLARSEKLFF. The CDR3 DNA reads TGTGCCAGCAGCTTAGCGCGCTCGGAAAAACTGTTTTTT.